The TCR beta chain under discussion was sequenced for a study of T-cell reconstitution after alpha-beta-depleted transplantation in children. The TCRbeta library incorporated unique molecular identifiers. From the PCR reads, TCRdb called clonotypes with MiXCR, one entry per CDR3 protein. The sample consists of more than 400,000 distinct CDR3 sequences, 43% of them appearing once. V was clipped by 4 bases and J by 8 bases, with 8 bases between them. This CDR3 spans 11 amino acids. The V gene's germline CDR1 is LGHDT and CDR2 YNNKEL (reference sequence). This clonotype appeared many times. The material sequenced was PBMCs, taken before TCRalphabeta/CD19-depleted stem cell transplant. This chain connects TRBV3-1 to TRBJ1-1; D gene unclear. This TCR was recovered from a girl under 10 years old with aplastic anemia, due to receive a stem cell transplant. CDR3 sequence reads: CASSRAAEAFF. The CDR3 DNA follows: TGTGCCAGCAGCCGGGCCGCCGAAGCTTTCTTT.